This T cell receptor (beta chain) came from a study of tumor-infiltrating lymphocytes in primary liver carcinoma. Study details: Each of the growths was stage T1-T3 N0M0, extending about 4.2 to 11 cm across.

Study results and caveats: Tumors significantly exceeded blood in top-250-clone fraction (p = 0.039).

With roughly 0.5 ug total RNA as template and a constant-region primer, TCR beta cDNA was made. What produced the TCR beta libraries was three nested multiplex PCR rounds using slightly modified ARM-PCR. For around 9 cycles apiece, the opening two PCR rounds ran with TRBV1-TRBV30 forward primers and a C-beta reverse primer. TCRdb re-derived calls from the multiplex PCR reads in MiXCR, one entry per CDR3 protein. The table lists 90,000 to 150,000 distinct CDR3 sequences, around two thirds of them singletons, with 8.1% in the top ten. As regards this clonotype: The antigen is undetermined. A much larger clone sits a single nucleotide away, making a read error possible.

From roughly 21-30 mg of unsorted bulk tissue, DNA and RNA were co-extracted together. Germline CDR1 and CDR2: LNHNV and YYDKDF (reference sequence). The V gene end was trimmed by 7 bases and the J gene end by 8 bases; junction bases not matched to a gene: 11. The CDR3 is made up of 14 amino acids. This sequence joins TRBV15 and TRBJ1-1; 9 positions match TRBD1. Sequencing was performed on tumor-adjacent normal liver tissue. The sequence was obtained from a woman between 55 and 75 years old with primary liver carcinoma and hepatitis B virus infection. CDR3 in DNA: TGTGCCACCAACAAACAGGGGGCTGGATTAGAAGCTTTCTTT. It specifies CATNKQGAGLEAFF.